The clone carrying this TCR beta chain came up once. Germline V gene data show CDR1 as LNHDA and CDR2 as SQIVND (reference sequence). The ends were cut back, 3 bases at V and 5 bases at J, with 7 bases in the middle. The CDR3 totals 12 residues. The data originate from a study of blood T cell repertoires in COVID-19. Study in general: Sites across the United States, Italy and Spain contributed samples from acute and convalescent COVID-19. The cDNA or gDNA used as material had been derived from T cells, B-cell-depleted T cells, or PBMCs.

In the study's own analysis: Reference gene primer amplification in the assay estimated nucleated cell counts. Sequenced by immunoSEQ multiplex PCR; TCRdb stores in-frame clones only, minus some. V, J and clone size are those of that table, while D and trimming were read from the DNA. The repertoire holds some 670,000 clones, with about 87% as singletons. The rearrangement links TRBV19 to TRBJ1-2; no clear D. The sample comprised peripheral blood. The sequence was collected from a young woman with acute or convalescent COVID-19. Here the CDR3 reads CASSMGGYGYTF. DNA of the CDR3: TGTGCCAGTAGTATGGGAGGGTATGGCTACACCTTC.